The 23 T cell receptor beta chains in this list originate from one sample, sequenced in a study of cytomegalovirus exposure and HLA in healthy donors (TCRdb year 2017). The method behind the library was the immunoSEQ multiplex PCR assay. For the multiplex PCR, a mixture combining 60 forward primers for TCR Vbeta segments and 13 reverse primers for TCR Jbeta segments was used. TCRdb took this table from immuneACCESS and kept in-frame rearrangements with V and J called. Such tables lack part of the clones; where checked against another copy, unresolved V genes explain under half of the gap, and the rest is unexplained. This sample holds some 130,000 clones; roughly 79% were observed only once. The ten most abundant clones make up roughly 0.87% of the sample. Material for sequencing was PBMCs. These receptors were collected from a man aged 18 to 30 in good health and CMV-seronegative.

The chain has TRBV4-2 and TRBJ2-7; D might be TRBD1 (5 bases). The germline CDR1 and CDR2 sequences are LGHNA and YNFKEQ. The CDR3 sequence is 14 residues long. Trimming left V 4 bases short and J 1 base short, with 11 bases between. CDR3 in DNA: TGTGCCAGCAGCCCCGCTGGGGCGTCCTACGAGCAGTACTTC. Its protein is CASSPAGASYEQYF.

The V and J genes are TRBV13 and TRBJ1-2; 7 positions agree with TRBD1. CDR3 length: 13 residues. J was trimmed by 7 bases and V by 4 bases; bases with no gene match: 6. Per germline, CDR1 PRHDT and CDR2 FYEKMQ (reference sequence). CDR3 bases: TGTGCCAGCAGCTGGCCTCAGGGGGTTGGCTACACCTTC. It encodes CASSWPQGVGYTF.

The chain couples TRBV7-3 to TRBJ2-2; 10 bases line up with TRBD1. CDR3 length: 15 amino acids. Germline-derived CDR1 and CDR2 are SGHTA and FQGTGA. V gave up 5 bases and J gave up 4 bases; unmatched junction bases: 4. DNA of the CDR3: TGTGCCAGCAGCCCAGGGACAGGGGCCACCGGGGAGCTGTTTTTT. Residues: CASSPGTGATGELFF.

V and J are TRBV6-1 and TRBJ1-6; D unresolved. The CDR3 length is 13 residues. Germline CDR1 MNHNS, CDR2 SASEGT. V gave up 11 bases and J gave up 3 bases, with 11 bases separating them. The CDR3 reads CAVQRVYNSPLHF. CDR3 DNA: TGTGCCGTTCAGCGCGTCTATAATTCACCCCTCCACTTT.

The J gene is TRBJ1-4, the V gene TRBV7-8; D call uncertain. This CDR3 spans 15 amino acids. Germline assignment: CDR1 SGHVS and CDR2 FQNEAQ. V shed 5 bases and J shed 4 bases, with 14 bases lying between them. CDR3 sequence reads: CASSPGVLFNEKLFF. The DNA for the CDR3 is TGTGCCAGCAGCCCCGGGGTCCTCTTTAATGAAAAACTGTTTTTT.

The chain couples TRBV6-5 to TRBJ1-1; D is unclear. The V end was cut by 0 bases, the J end by 6 bases, with 8 bases between. The CDR3 runs 13 residues. The germline V gene has CDR1 MNHEY and CDR2 SVGAGI. The CDR3 region is CASSYSGSPEAFF. As DNA, the CDR3 is TGTGCCAGCAGTTACTCAGGTAGCCCTGAAGCTTTCTTT.

The gene calls are TRBV4-3 and TRBJ2-2; 12 positions agree with TRBD1. With 6 bases clipped from V and 6 bases from J, the junction kept 5 bases outside the gene matches. This CDR3 is 15 amino acids long. Germline V CDR1 and CDR2: LGHNA, YSLEER. CDR3 sequence: CASSSGQGAPGELFF. DNA for the CDR3: TGCGCCAGCAGTTCGGGACAGGGGGCGCCCGGGGAGCTGTTTTTT.

This clone was found a few times. The rearrangement links TRBV5-4 to TRBJ1-1; 8 bases fit TRBD1. Germline V gene lookup returns CDR1 SGHNT and CDR2 YYREEE (reference sequence). The CDR3 sequence is 12 residues long. Losses at the gene ends were 4 bases for V and 10 bases for J; bases not matched to a gene: 6. CDR3: CASSPRTGRAFF. The CDR3 coding sequence is TGTGCCAGCAGCCCACGGACAGGGAGAGCTTTCTTT.

The CDR3 DNA sequence: TGTGCCAGCAGCTTAGACCGCGGGTCAGCTCTGAACACTGAAGCTTTCTTT. Translating gives CASSLDRGSALNTEAFF. The V gene is TRBV7-9, the J gene TRBJ1-1, with D uncertain. The CDR3 has 17 residues. Germline-derived CDR1 and CDR2 are SEHNR and FQNEAQ (reference sequence). The V end was cut by 1 base, the J end by 0 bases, with 15 bases between.

The V call is TRBV6-5, the J call TRBJ1-2; D remains ambiguous. Germline lookup yields CDR1 MNHEY and CDR2 SVGAGI. There are 11 residues in the CDR3. Trimming removed 6 bases at V and 7 bases at J, with 9 bases between. This CDR3 reads CASSNGGGYTF. The CDR3 DNA is TGTGCCAGCAGCAACGGTGGTGGCTACACCTTC.

The rearrangement joins TRBV2 to TRBJ1-1, with no clear D. Trimming removed 6 bases from V and 1 base from J, with 15 bases in between. This CDR3 contains 15 residues. Germline CDR1 and CDR2: SNHLY and FYNNEI. The CDR3 protein is CASRTRRTSNTEAFF. The CDR3 DNA sequence: TGTGCCAGCAGGACCAGGAGGACCTCGAACACTGAAGCTTTCTTT.

This clone was detected only a few times. The genes are TRBV19 and TRBJ2-7; 7 nucleotides match TRBD2. From germline, CDR1 is LNHDA and CDR2 SQIVND (reference sequence). V trimming: 5 bases; J trimming: 4 bases; junction bases outside the gene matches: 2. The CDR3 has 12 amino acids. CDR3 region: CASSDGGYEQYF. DNA for the CDR3: TGTGCCAGTAGTGACGGGGGGTACGAGCAGTACTTC.

This chain connects TRBV2 to TRBJ1-2; 8 bases agree with TRBD1. The germline V gene encodes CDR1 SNHLY and CDR2 FYNNEI. The CDR3 length is 14 residues. Trimming removed 5 bases from V and 8 bases from J; junction bases left unmatched: 10. The CDR3 here is CASSKRTGIEGYTF. CDR3 nucleotides: TGTGCCAGCAGTAAAAGGACAGGGATAGAGGGCTACACCTTC.

This chain uses TRBV18 with TRBJ1-6, with D hard to call. Per the germline V gene, CDR1 is KGHSH and CDR2 is LQKENI. The CDR3 sequence is 15 residues long. V lost 2 bases, J lost 7 bases, and 12 bases lay in between. The CDR3 sequence: CASSPSSALNSPLHF. The CDR3 DNA sequence: TGTGCCAGCTCACCAAGTTCCGCCCTAAATTCACCCCTCCACTTT.

The V and J genes are TRBV28 and TRBJ2-5; 7 bases align to TRBD1. The DNA matches TRBJ2-7 better at its end, which makes the J call doubtful. Germline V gives CDR1 MDHEN, CDR2 SYDVKM. The CDR3 is 16 amino acids. This CDR3 reads CASSLLGDRSSYEQYF. The CDR3 DNA reads TGTGCCAGCAGTTTACTCGGGGACAGAAGCTCCTACGAGCAGTACTTC.

The chain couples TRBV19 to TRBJ2-7; possibly TRBD1 for D (5 bases). Trimming removed 5 bases from V and 4 bases from J, with 12 bases in between. Germline values: CDR1 LNHDA, CDR2 SQIVND (reference sequence). This CDR3 comprises 13 residues. Written as DNA, the CDR3 is TGTGCCAGTAGTCCCTGGGGCAGATACGAGCAGTACTTC. Encoded protein: CASSPWGRYEQYF.

The J gene is TRBJ1-2, the V gene TRBV20-1; D is undetermined. The germline V gene encodes CDR1 DFQATT and CDR2 SNEGSKA (reference sequence). The CDR3 is 9 residues long. V was trimmed by 5 bases and J by 14 bases, leaving 12 bases between them. Written as DNA, the CDR3 is TGCAGTGCTCAGATCCCGGGGACCTTC. Translating gives CSAQIPGTF.

V and J are TRBV7-2 and TRBJ1-4; D is unclear. The germline V gene encodes CDR1 SGHTA and CDR2 FQGNSA. The V end lost 2 bases, the J end lost 12 bases, and 16 bases lay between the germline ends. This CDR3 has 14 amino acids. The CDR3 DNA follows: TGTGCCAGCAGCTTATTTGGCCCTCGGAGGGAACTGTTTTTT. Amino acid sequence: CASSLFGPRRELFF.

The chain uses TRBV5-4 and TRBJ1-6; the match to TRBD1 covers 7 bases. The CDR3 length is 17 residues. V was pared by 4 bases and J by 2 bases, with 9 bases of the junction left unmatched. The germline CDR1 and CDR2 sequences are SGHNT and YYREEE (reference sequence). CDR3 in amino acids: CASSDRQGKAYNSPLHF. For the CDR3, the DNA is TGTGCCAGCAGCGATAGACAGGGAAAGGCCTATAATTCACCCCTCCACTTT.

J is TRBJ2-5 and V is TRBV6-1; the D gene is possibly TRBD1 (5 bases). The length of the CDR3 is 14 residues. Trimming removed 7 bases at V and 2 bases at J, with 14 bases between. Germline CDR1 reads MNHNS; CDR2 reads SASEGT. The CDR3 loop reads CASKHRGEQETQYF. The CDR3 DNA sequence: TGTGCCAGCAAGCATAGGGGCGAACAAGAGACCCAGTACTTC.

This clone turned up a few times. The chain recombines TRBV6-5 with TRBJ1-6, with a tentative D call TRBD1 (6 bases). CDR1 and CDR2 from the germline V gene are MNHEY and SVGAGI. The CDR3 totals 14 residues. The V end lost 2 bases, the J end lost 10 bases, and 12 bases lay between the germline ends. CDR3 DNA: TGTGCCAGCAGTTACACACAGGGTTCCTCACCCCTCCACTTT. Its protein product is CASSYTQGSSPLHF.

Of note for this clone: This specimen includes other DNA sequences encoding the same CDR3. The V call is TRBV6-5, the J call TRBJ1-2, with 10 nucleotides matching TRBD1. V dropped 1 base and J dropped 5; count of bases not matched to a gene: 7. The CDR3 is 16 amino acids. From germline, CDR1 is MNHEY and CDR2 SVGAGI. The CDR3 protein is CASSYLRTGGSYGYTF. In DNA form, the CDR3 reads TGTGCCAGCAGTTACTTGCGGACAGGGGGTAGTTATGGCTACACCTTC.

This clone appeared a few times. The chain links TRBV2 to TRBJ2-1; D may be TRBD2 (6 bases). V was shortened by 6 bases and J by 0 bases, with 12 bases between the two germline ends. This CDR3 region has 15 residues. CDR1 and CDR2 (germline): SNHLY, FYNNEI. CDR3 amino acids: CASRSGGSSYNEQFF. DNA for the CDR3: TGTGCCAGCAGGTCCGGAGGGAGCTCCTACAATGAGCAGTTCTTC. Full variable domain (missing parts from reference TRBV2 and TRBJ2-1): EPEVTQTPSHQVTQMGQEVILRCVPISNHLYFYWYRQILGQKVEFLVSFYNNEISEKSEIFDDQFSVERPDGSNFTLKIRSTKLEDSAMYFCASRSGGSSYNEQFFGPGTRLTVL.